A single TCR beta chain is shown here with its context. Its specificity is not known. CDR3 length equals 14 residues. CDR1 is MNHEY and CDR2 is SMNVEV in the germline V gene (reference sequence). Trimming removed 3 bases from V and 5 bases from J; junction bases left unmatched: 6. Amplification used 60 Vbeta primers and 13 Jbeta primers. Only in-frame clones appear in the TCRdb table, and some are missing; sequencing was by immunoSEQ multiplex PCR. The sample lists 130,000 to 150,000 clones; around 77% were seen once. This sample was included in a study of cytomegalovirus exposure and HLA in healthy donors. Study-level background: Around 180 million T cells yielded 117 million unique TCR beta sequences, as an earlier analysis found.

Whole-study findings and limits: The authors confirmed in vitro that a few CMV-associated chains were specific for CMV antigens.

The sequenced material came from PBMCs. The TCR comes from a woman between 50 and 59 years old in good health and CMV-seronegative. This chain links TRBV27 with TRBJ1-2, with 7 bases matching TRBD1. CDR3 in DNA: TGTGCCAGCAGTTTCTCCAGGGGGAATTATGGCTACACCTTC. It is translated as CASSFSRGNYGYTF.